This T cell receptor (beta chain) originates from a study of shared clonotypes between healthy human individuals. The CDR3 is 14 residues long. V lost 1 base and J lost 5, with 12 bases in between. Germline V gene sequence: CDR1 SGHNT, CDR2 YYREEE (reference sequence). Assay: immunoSEQ multiplex PCR; the TCRdb copy retains only in-frame clones and omits some. The table has fewer than 1.6 million clones, 98% seen once. Sequenced input: naive CD4+ T cells sorted from blood. Noted subset: CD45RA+ positively selected. J is TRBJ1-2 and V is TRBV5-4, with D possibly TRBD1 on 6 matching bases. This TCR was recovered from a man under 40 in good health. The CDR3 spells CASSLQGIGYGYTF. CDR3 DNA sequence: TGTGCCAGCAGCTTGCAGGGGATAGGGTATGGCTACACCTTC.